This TCR beta chain was identified during a study of blood T cell repertoires in COVID-19 (dated by TCRdb to the early 2020s). For the study in its entirety: Samples from collaborators originated in the United States, Italy and Spain and spanned both the acute and convalescent phases of COVID-19. Subjects who had been exposed to COVID-19, were actively infected with it, or had recovered from it provided the deeply sampled blood TCRbeta repertoires that made up the dataset. HLA class I and class II types, where available, came from metadata supplied by the sample provider rather than from assay-based typing. The repertoires were released in a freely available public database intended as a resource for research on the immune response to SARS-CoV-2. Samples were obtained from the ongoing ImmuneRACE study (first 160 participants) and from approximately 1,200 subjects provided by 6 global collaborators. The material from the prospective study consisted of cDNA or gDNA derived from T cells, B-cell-depleted T cells, or PBMCs. A de-identified subject ID, COVID-19 status, age in years and sex were almost always included in the sample metadata.

The collaborating institutions used their own protocols to collect whole blood in K2EDTA tubes. For TCRbeta analysis, collaborator samples were shipped as frozen whole blood, as isolated PBMCs, or as DNA extracted from either sample type. Here is what the overall study found, with its caveats: The amount of clinical and demographic metadata varied by source and participant and was provided uncurated.

Compared with germline, V lacks 3 bases and J lacks 7 bases; bases without a gene match: 8. CDR1 and CDR2 are drawn from the germline V gene (reference sequence): MNHEY, SMNVEV. The CDR3 holds 14 amino acids from the cysteine to the phenylalanine. Only CDR3 DNA remains: 42 bases, in frame from the first base. TCRbeta CDR3 regions were amplified from genomic DNA using the immunoSEQ Assay, a bias-controlled multiplex PCR. The source study handled its data this way. The number of nucleated cells in each sample was estimated by amplification of reference gene primers within the assay. To quantify the absolute abundance of each unique TCRbeta CDR3 rearrangement, sequence reads were collapsed and filtered. For each sample, productive Simpson clonality was calculated as the square root of Simpson's diversity index over productive rearrangements. TCRdb took over this immuneACCESS table, retaining in-frame rearrangements with V and J assigned. Such tables are incomplete; in checked studies, under half of the missing clones stem from an unresolved V gene, and the remainder is unexplained. V, J and clone size were drawn from that table, and D and trimming were deduced from the DNA. The table for this sample lists fewer than 80,000 clones; roughly 89% of them were counted only once. Roughly 2% of the sample lies in the top ten.

Worth noting for this clone: The specificity of this receptor is unknown. No base quality information exists; no much larger clone differs at one position.

Material: peripheral blood. This TCR was recovered from a man younger than 40 with acute or convalescent COVID-19. The sequence is built from TRBV27 and TRBJ1-2; TRBD1 agrees with 7 junctional bases. The nucleotide sequence reads TGTGCCAGCAGTTTTCGGGACAGTCGTAGTGGCTACACCTTC. Its protein is CASSFRDSRSGYTF.